The source of this T cell receptor (beta chain) is a study of blood T cell repertoires in COVID-19. Turning to the study itself: Samples taken during acute and convalescent COVID-19 were collected in the United States, Italy and Spain.

The CDR3 extends over 15 amino acids. Germline V gene data show CDR1 as SSHAT and CDR2 as FNYEAQ (reference sequence). Remarks on this clone: A read error may produce the germline difference seen at one junction end.

Generated by immunoSEQ multiplex PCR, the TCRdb table keeps only in-frame clones and is missing some. The sample holds about 50,000 clones, approximately 82% seen once. Specimen: peripheral blood. The gene calls are TRBV7-7 and TRBJ2-1, with 8 bases aligning to TRBD2. This TCR was sampled from a human donor in a cohort sampled during active COVID-19. CDR3 DNA sequence: TGTGCTAGCAGCTTAGAGGAAGCGGGAGTAAATGAGCAGTTCTTC. Its translation is CASSLEEAGVNEQFF.